Following are 16 T cell receptor beta chains from one sample sequenced in a study of T cells after posttransplantation cyclophosphamide. Only in-frame clones appear in the TCRdb table, and some are missing; sequencing was by immunoSEQ multiplex PCR. The data show 20,000 to 25,000 clones, with almost 75% seen just once and about 0.7% held by the top ten. Sequencing was carried out using memory CD4+ T cells sorted from PBMCs. These receptors were obtained from an older woman in good health, CMV-negative, and a related stem cell transplant donor.

The J gene is TRBJ2-6, the V gene TRBV28, with D perhaps matching TRBD2 (5 bases). The V and J ends lost 4 bases and 0 bases respectively, with 7 bases between them. The length of the CDR3 is 15 residues. In germline, CDR1 is MDHEN, CDR2 SYDVKM. CDR3 loop: CASSSGSSGANVLTF. The CDR3 DNA reads as TGTGCCAGCAGTTCTGGGAGCTCTGGGGCCAACGTCCTGACTTTC.

The V and J genes are TRBV28 and TRBJ1-3; TRBD1 aligns across 8 bases. The CDR3 covers 13 residues. Unmatched junction bases numbered 5, after V lost 4 bases and J lost 9 bases. Germline V CDR1 and CDR2: MDHEN, SYDVKM. CDR3 coding DNA: TGTGCCAGCAGTTGGGACAGGCTACGCACCATATATTTT. Protein product: CASSWDRLRTIYF.

V usage is TRBV7-9 and J usage is TRBJ2-5; possibly TRBD1 for D (5 bases). The germline V and J ends were trimmed by 3 bases and 5 bases, with 10 bases remaining between them. This CDR3 spans 13 amino acids. CDR1 SEHNR and CDR2 FQNEAQ come from the germline V gene (reference sequence). The CDR3: CASSFGRVETQYF. CDR3 nucleotide sequence: TGTGCCAGCAGCTTCGGCAGGGTCGAGACCCAGTACTTC.

V gene TRBV4-1 combines with J gene TRBJ1-2; D might be TRBD1 (5 bases). Germline V gene sequence: CDR1 MGHRA, CDR2 YSYEKL. This CDR3 region has 15 residues. V lost 4 bases and J lost 2, with 14 bases in between. CDR3 amino acids: CASSPGGRGNYGYTF. The CDR3 DNA follows: TGCGCCAGCAGCCCCGGTGGTAGGGGCAACTATGGCTACACCTTC.

This clone was seen only once. This sequence joins TRBV28 and TRBJ2-7; 14 bases fit TRBD2. Germline-derived CDR1 and CDR2 are MDHEN and SYDVKM. The CDR3 sequence is 17 residues long. Germline trimming cut 4 bases from V and 0 bases from J; bases unmatched to any gene: 5. The CDR3 reads CASSWTSGRPSSYEQYF. CDR3 nucleotides: TGTGCCAGCAGTTGGACTAGCGGGAGGCCGTCCTCCTACGAGCAGTACTTC.

V and J are TRBV7-3 and TRBJ2-2; TRBD2 aligns across 8 bases. Germline CDR1 is SGHTA and CDR2 is FQGTGA. CDR3 length: 14 amino acids. Germline trimming cut 8 bases from V and 1 base from J; bases unmatched to any gene: 3. CDR3 DNA sequence: TGTGCCAGCGCACGGGAGGGGAACACCGGGGAGCTGTTTTTT. Protein: CASAREGNTGELFF.

J is TRBJ2-3 and V is TRBV19, with D hard to call. The CDR3 covers 16 residues. Germline CDR1 is LNHDA and CDR2 is SQIVND (reference sequence). V gave up 3 bases and J gave up 2 bases, with 15 bases separating them. CDR3 residues: CASSMATGNFTDTQYF. Here the CDR3 DNA reads TGTGCCAGTAGTATGGCGACGGGTAATTTCACAGATACGCAGTATTTT. Looking up the rest from reference TRBV19 and TRBJ2-3 gives the full variable domain: DGGITQSPKYLFRKEGQNVTLSCEQNLNHDAMYWYRQDPGQGLRLIYYSQIVNDFQKGDIAEGYSVSREKKESFPLTVTSAQKNPTAFYLCASSMATGNFTDTQYFGPGTRLTVL.

This clone was counted a single time. J is TRBJ2-1 and V is TRBV11-2; no clear D gene. Germline CDR1 SGHAT, CDR2 FQNNGV. With 1 base removed from V and 0 bases from J, the gap between germline ends came to 10 bases. This CDR3 region has 16 residues. CDR3 loop: CASSLVLPSSYNEQFF. The CDR3, as DNA: TGTGCCAGCAGCTTAGTTTTACCGAGCTCCTACAATGAGCAGTTCTTC.

The chain recombines TRBV27 with TRBJ2-7, with TRBD2 identical over 9 bases. The CDR3 length is 14 residues. Trimming cost V 2 bases and J 6 bases; bases outside gene matches: 5. Germline lookup yields CDR1 MNHEY and CDR2 SMNVEV (reference sequence). CDR3 sequence reads: CASSLAGGPGEQYF. CDR3 bases: TGTGCCAGCAGTTTAGCGGGAGGGCCCGGCGAGCAGTACTTC.

The chain has TRBV5-6 and TRBJ1-1; 7 nucleotides align to TRBD1. This CDR3 spans 17 amino acids. J lost 4 bases, V lost 0 bases, and 12 bases had no gene match. The V gene's germline CDR1 is SGHDT and CDR2 YYEEEE. The CDR3 nucleotides are TGTGCCAGCAGCTTGGATTTCCTGGGACAGAGGTTCACTGAAGCTTTCTTT. Protein product: CASSLDFLGQRFTEAFF.

The chain has TRBV30 and TRBJ1-4, with 7 bases fitting TRBD1. This CDR3 has 14 residues. Germline loops: CDR1 GTSNPN, CDR2 SVGIG (reference sequence). The junction had 6 bases not matched to a gene; V was cut back by 3 bases and J by 5 bases. Here the CDR3 reads CAWRMDRPNEKLFF. In nucleotides, the CDR3 is TGTGCCTGGAGGATGGACAGGCCCAATGAAAAACTGTTTTTT.

In its sample, this clone ranks as medium-sized (0.01 to 0.1%). V and J are TRBV28 and TRBJ1-4; D is unresolved. Looked up from germline, CDR1 is MDHEN and CDR2 is SYDVKM. The CDR3 contains 14 residues. Trimming removed 0 bases from V and 6 bases from J, with 8 bases in between. The CDR3 loop reads CASSLWGVYEKLFF. Here the CDR3 DNA reads TGTGCCAGCAGTTTATGGGGAGTCTATGAAAAACTGTTTTTT. Filled out from reference TRBV28 and TRBJ1-4, the complete variable domain reads DVKVTQSSRYLVKRTGEKVFLECVQDMDHENMFWYRQDPGLGLRLIYFSYDVKMKEKGDIPEGYSVSREKKERFSLILESASTNQTSMYLCASSLWGVYEKLFFGSGTQLSVL.

The chain uses TRBV6-6 and TRBJ2-1; 9 bases fit TRBD1. The CDR3 has 12 residues. V shed 5 bases and J 14 bases; nucleotides not matched to a gene: 7. Germline lookup yields CDR1 MNHNY and CDR2 SVGAGI (reference sequence). The CDR3 loop reads CASSHNRDREFF. The CDR3 DNA follows: TGTGCCAGCAGTCACAACCGGGACAGGGAGTTCTTC.

CDR3 DNA: TGCGCCAGCAGCTTGGATCTCAGTTTTAATAGCAATCAGCCCCAGCATTTT. It codes for CASSLDLSFNSNQPQHF. V and J are TRBV5-1 and TRBJ1-5, with D uncertain. Germline CDR1 is SGHRS and CDR2 is YFSETQ. The CDR3 is 17 amino acids. Deletions cut 0 bases from V and 0 bases from J, with 13 bases between.

This clone was detected once. The J gene is TRBJ2-6, the V gene TRBV5-1; TRBD2 aligns across 8 bases. Germline V gene data show CDR1 as SGHRS and CDR2 as YFSETQ. Trimming cost V 1 base and J 0 bases; bases outside gene matches: 0. This CDR3 is built from 16 residues. The CDR3 is CASSLSGSSGANVLTF. As DNA, the CDR3 is TGCGCCAGCAGCTTGAGCGGGAGCTCTGGGGCCAACGTCCTGACTTTC.

This sequence joins TRBV5-1 and TRBJ2-7; 9 bases map to TRBD1. Germline V gene sequence: CDR1 SGHRS, CDR2 YFSETQ. V lost 1 base, J lost 3 bases, and 2 bases stayed unmatched. This CDR3 spans 14 amino acids. The CDR3 is CASSLTGQGYEQYF. CDR3 DNA: TGCGCCAGCAGCTTGACGGGACAGGGCTACGAGCAGTACTTC.